This entry features one T cell receptor beta chain sequence. The CDR3 length is 15 residues. The V segment lost 1 base and the J segment 2 bases; nucleotides outside the gene matches: 5. Germline V gives CDR1 KGHSH, CDR2 LQKENI. In the original workflow: Counts of nucleated cells, estimated from reference gene primer amplification, were obtained. This table comes from immunoSEQ multiplex PCR, and its TCRdb copy is limited to in-frame clones, with some not included. The V and J calls and clone size come from that table; D and trimming were worked out from the DNA. The sample includes 380,000 or so clones, 80% to 90% of them seen just once. The data derive from a study of blood T cell repertoires in COVID-19. The overall study: Whether acute or convalescent, the COVID-19 samples came from the United States, Italy and Spain. Nucleic acid was either cDNA or gDNA, and it came from T cells, B-cell-depleted T cells, or PBMCs.

The sample comprised peripheral blood. The J gene is TRBJ2-7, the V gene TRBV18; TRBD1 aligns across 7 bases. This receptor was identified in a man aged 35-49 years with acute or convalescent COVID-19. The CDR3 protein is CASSPLTGQTYEQYF. Written as DNA, the CDR3 is TGTGCCAGCTCACCACTGACGGGACAGACCTACGAGCAGTACTTC. The full variable domain, completed using reference TRBV18 and TRBJ2-7, is NAGVMQNPRHLVRRRGQEARLRCSPMKGHSHVYWYRQLPEEGLKFMVYLQKENIIDESGMPKERFSAEFPKEGPSILRIQQVVRGDSAAYFCASSPLTGQTYEQYFGPGTRLTVT.